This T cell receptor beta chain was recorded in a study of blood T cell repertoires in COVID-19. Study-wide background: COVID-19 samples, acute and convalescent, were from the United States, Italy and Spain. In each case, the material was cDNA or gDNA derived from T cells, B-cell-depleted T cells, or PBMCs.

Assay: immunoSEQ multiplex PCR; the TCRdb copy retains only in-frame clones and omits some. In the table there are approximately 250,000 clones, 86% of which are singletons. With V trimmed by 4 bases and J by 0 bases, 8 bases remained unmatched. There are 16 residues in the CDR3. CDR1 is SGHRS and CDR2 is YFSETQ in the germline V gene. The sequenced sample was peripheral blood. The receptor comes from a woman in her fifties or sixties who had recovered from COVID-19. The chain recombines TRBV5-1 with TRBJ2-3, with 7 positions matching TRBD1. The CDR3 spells CASSHGTATSTDTQYF. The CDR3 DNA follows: TGCGCCAGCAGCCATGGGACAGCTACTAGCACAGATACGCAGTATTTT.